Below are 13 T cell receptor beta chains sequenced from a single sample in a study of blood T cell repertoires in COVID-19. Assay used: immunoSEQ multiplex PCR; TCRdb lists only in-frame clones, some missing. The table includes around 100,000 clones, around 84% detected once. Material: peripheral blood. The origin of the receptors is a human donor in a cohort sampled during active COVID-19.

V usage is TRBV18 and J usage is TRBJ1-6, with 8 nucleotides matching TRBD1. J lost 0 bases, V lost 6 bases, and 10 bases had no gene match. Germline CDR1 reads KGHSH; CDR2 reads LQKENI. This CDR3 is 18 amino acids long. As DNA, the CDR3 is TGTGCCAGCTCCCCAAGGGACAGGTCGAGCTCCTATAATTCACCCCTCCACTTT. Residues: CASSPRDRSSSYNSPLHF.

This chain joins TRBV4-2 and TRBJ1-3; D unresolved. Trimming removed 3 bases at V and 0 bases at J, with 6 bases between. Germline CDR1 is LGHNA and CDR2 is YNFKEQ. This CDR3 is built from 14 residues. Here the CDR3 reads CASSQAGSGNTIYF. In DNA, the CDR3 is TGTGCCAGCAGCCAGGCAGGCTCTGGAAACACCATATATTTT.

This rearrangement joins TRBV30 to TRBJ1-2, with 7 nucleotides matching TRBD1. Trimming cost V 4 bases and J 7 bases; bases outside gene matches: 3. The CDR3 is 11 amino acids. CDR1 is GTSNPN and CDR2 is SVGIG in the germline V gene (reference sequence). The CDR3: CAWNPGGGYTF. The CDR3 DNA sequence: TGTGCCTGGAATCCAGGGGGTGGCTACACCTTC. The full variable domain, with the rest looked up from reference TRBV30 and TRBJ1-2, is SQTIHQWPATLVQPVGSPLSLECTVEGTSNPNLYWYRQAAGRGLQLLFYSVGIGQISSEVPQNLSASRPQDRQFILSSKKLLLSDSGFYLCAWNPGGGYTFGSGTRLTVV.

There are a few counts of this clone. Other DNA sequences in this specimen translate into the identical CDR3. This chain links TRBV18 with TRBJ2-7, with 11 bases aligning to TRBD2. CDR3 length equals 17 residues. After removal of 0 bases from V and 0 bases from J, the junction contained 4 bases not matched to a gene. Germline V gene lookup returns CDR1 KGHSH and CDR2 LQKENI. The CDR3 loop is CASSPPLAGGYSYEQYF. CDR3 nucleotides: TGTGCCAGCTCACCACCATTAGCGGGAGGGTACTCCTACGAGCAGTACTTC.

Points on this clone: Germline is not matched at one junction end, which may reflect a read error. The rearrangement joins TRBV7-9 to TRBJ2-3; 12 bases align to TRBD2. CDR1 SEHNR and CDR2 FQNEAQ come from the germline V gene (reference sequence). The CDR3 totals 15 residues. CDR3 sequence (DNA): TGTGCCAGCAGCCTAGCGGGGGGGCATCTTGATACGCAGTATTTT. Protein product: CASSLAGGHLDTQYF.

The chain has TRBV5-1 and TRBJ1-2; 7 bases align to TRBD1. Germline V lookup: CDR1 SGHRS, CDR2 YFSETQ. This CDR3 is 15 amino acids long. Trimming removed 4 bases from V and 4 bases from J; junction bases left unmatched: 10. CDR3 coding DNA: TGCGCCAGCAGCGGGGGCACTTCAGGGGGCTATGGCTACACCTTC. It yields the protein CASSGGTSGGYGYTF.

This chain joins TRBV11-3 and TRBJ1-1, with 7 bases fitting TRBD1. The CDR3 spans 13 residues. With V trimmed by 3 bases and J by 3 bases, 1 base remained unmatched. The germline V gene has CDR1 SGHNT and CDR2 YENEEA. The CDR3 reads CASSFTGDTEAFF. The CDR3 nucleotides read TGTGCCAGCAGCTTCACAGGGGACACTGAAGCTTTCTTT.

The genes are TRBV12-3 or TRBV12-4 and TRBJ1-6; TRBD1 might be the D (6 bases). This CDR3 region has 13 residues. Trimming left V 7 bases short and J 10 bases short, with 14 bases between. The DNA for the CDR3 is TGTGCCAGCACTGAAGGCGGGGGCTCACCCCTCCACTTT. Its protein is CASTEGGGSPLHF.

The rearrangement links TRBV18 to TRBJ2-1; 7 bases align to TRBD1. The V and J ends lost 1 base and 8 bases, in that order; junction bases with no gene match: 8. The CDR3 spans 15 residues. Germline values: CDR1 KGHSH, CDR2 LQKENI. The CDR3 sequence: CASSPRQGRSDEQFF. DNA for the CDR3: TGTGCCAGCTCACCACGACAGGGACGCTCCGATGAGCAGTTCTTC.

The rearrangement uses TRBV29-1 and TRBJ1-2; 7 positions agree with TRBD1. CDR3 length: 13 amino acids. V lost 7 bases, J lost 2 bases, and 7 bases stayed unmatched. CDR1 and CDR2 (germline): SQVTM, ANQGSEA. CDR3 nucleotides: TGCAGCGGGGGGGACAGCAGAAACTATGGCTACACCTTC. Translation gives CSGGDSRNYGYTF.

This chain joins TRBV20-1 and TRBJ2-1; 10 nucleotides line up with TRBD1. From germline, CDR1 is DFQATT and CDR2 SNEGSKA (reference sequence). With V trimmed by 3 bases and J by 5 bases, 10 bases remained unmatched. The CDR3 runs 16 residues. In nucleotides, the CDR3 is TGCAGTGCTAGTTCACGGGACAGGGGTGGGGACAATGAGCAGTTCTTC. It yields the protein CSASSRDRGGDNEQFF.

This chain links TRBV3-1 (or the pseudogene TRBV3-2) with TRBJ2-5; TRBD2 matches 12 bases. The J call could be wrong; TRBJ2-7 is a better fit for the DNA end. This CDR3 has 17 amino acids. Germline assignment: CDR1 LGHDT and CDR2 YNNKEL (reference sequence). The CDR3 loop reads CASSQGAGLAGGLEQYF. CDR3 DNA: TGTGCCAGCAGCCAAGGAGCAGGGCTAGCGGGGGGGCTCGAGCAGTACTTC.

This sequence joins TRBV7-9 and TRBJ2-1, with a tentative D call TRBD2 (5 bases). Germline CDR1 SEHNR, CDR2 FQNEAQ (reference sequence). The CDR3 is 16 residues long. V gave up 4 bases and J gave up 8 bases, with 21 bases separating them. The CDR3 region is CASSSGIRVYGDEQFF. As DNA, the CDR3 is TGTGCCAGCAGCTCCGGGATCCGGGTATACGGCGATGAGCAGTTCTTC.